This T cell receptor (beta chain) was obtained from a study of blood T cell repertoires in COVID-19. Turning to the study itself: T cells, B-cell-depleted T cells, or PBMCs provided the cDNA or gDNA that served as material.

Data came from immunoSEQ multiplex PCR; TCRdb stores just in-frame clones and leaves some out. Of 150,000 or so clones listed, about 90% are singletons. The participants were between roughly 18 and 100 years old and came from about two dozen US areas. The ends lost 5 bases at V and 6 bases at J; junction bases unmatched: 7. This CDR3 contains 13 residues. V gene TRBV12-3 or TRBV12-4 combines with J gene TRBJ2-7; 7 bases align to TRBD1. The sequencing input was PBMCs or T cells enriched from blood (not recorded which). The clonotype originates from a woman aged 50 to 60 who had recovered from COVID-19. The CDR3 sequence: CASSPTTGSEQYF. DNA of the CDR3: TGTGCCAGCAGTCCGACGACAGGGAGCGAGCAGTACTTC.